A selection of T cell receptor beta chains follows, all from one sample in a study of blood T cell repertoires in COVID-19. Assay: immunoSEQ multiplex PCR; the TCRdb copy retains only in-frame clones and omits some. The table has about 110,000 clones, under 75% seen once; the top ten hold about 6.5%. Sequencing was done on a sample of peripheral blood. These receptors all stem from a man aged 80 or over with acute or convalescent COVID-19. Each CDR3 is given with its conserved first and last residue. A D gene is named only where the DNA matches it firmly. Not every row has a clone size; where given, it reads once, few, many or a size class.

DNA,CDR3,V,size,D,J
TGCGCCAGCAGCTTTGGGGACAGAAACAATGAGCAGTTCTTC,CASSFGDRNNEQFF,TRBV5-1,-,TRBD1,TRBJ2-1
TGTGCCACCAGATCTGTTAGCGGCACCGGGGAGCTGTTTTTT,CATRSVSGTGELFF,TRBV24-1,-,-,TRBJ2-2
TGCAGCGTTAGGACAGGGGGGCGGCGCGAGCAGTACTTC,CSVRTGGRREQYF,TRBV29-1,few,TRBD1,TRBJ2-7
TGTGCCAGCAGTTACTCGAGGGAGACCCAGTACTTC,CASSYSRETQYF,TRBV6-5,-,-,TRBJ2-5
TGTGCCAGCAGTTTAAGTACGGGCACTGAAGCTTTCTTT,CASSLSTGTEAFF,TRBV27,many,-,TRBJ1-1
TGTGCCAGTAGGTCGGGGGGGTTGTCTGGGGCCAACGTCCTGACTTTC,CASRSGGLSGANVLTF,TRBV19,-,TRBD2,TRBJ2-6
TGTGCCAGCAGTGAATTCGAGCCCGGGGAGCTGTTTTTT,CASSEFEPGELFF,TRBV25-1,-,-,TRBJ2-2
TGTGCCAGCAGTTATCACAACTATAATTCACCCCTCCACTTT,CASSYHNYNSPLHF,TRBV6-2/TRBV6-3,-,-,TRBJ1-6
TGTGCCAGTAGGGACAGTTCTACTGAAGCTTTCTTT,CASRDSSTEAFF,TRBV19,-,-,TRBJ1-1
TGTGCCAGCAGCTCAGGACTAGCTGGAGTGGCAGATACGCAGTATTTT,CASSSGLAGVADTQYF,TRBV9,once,TRBD2,TRBJ2-3
TGTGCCAGCAGTTACGAGAGGGGGAAGACCGACTATGGCTACACCTTC,CASSYERGKTDYGYTF,TRBV6-2/TRBV6-3,few,-,TRBJ1-2
TGTGCCAGCAGTTTAGGGACCGGGGGAAGCTATGGCTACACCTTC,CASSLGTGGSYGYTF,TRBV6-2/TRBV6-3,once,-,TRBJ1-2
TGTGCCAGTAGTCCTAGGGGAGCGGGAGGGCCCTCCTACAATGAGCAGTTCTTC,CASSPRGAGGPSYNEQFF,TRBV19,-,TRBD2,TRBJ2-1
TGTGCCAGCAGGGAGAGCAATAGCAATCAGCCCCAGCATTTT,CASRESNSNQPQHF,TRBV9,-,-,TRBJ1-5
TGCGCCAGCAGCCAGACGACGGCCGGGTCGCGGGAGCAGTACTTC,CASSQTTAGSREQYF,TRBV5-1,-,-,TRBJ2-7
TGTGCCAGCAGCTCTAGCGGGAGGGGGAATGAGCAGTTCTTC,CASSSSGRGNEQFF,TRBV7-9,-,TRBD2,TRBJ2-1
TGTGCCAGCAGTCTACCGGGTAGCACAGATACGCAGTATTTT,CASSLPGSTDTQYF,TRBV25-1,-,-,TRBJ2-3
TGCGCCAGCAGCCCTGACAGGTCAATGAACACTGAAGCTTTCTTT,CASSPDRSMNTEAFF,TRBV5-1,once,-,TRBJ1-1
TGTGCCAGCAGCTTTCACCGTGGACTAGCGGGAGGAGTAGGGGACGAGCAGTACTTC,CASSFHRGLAGGVGDEQYF,TRBV7-9,-,TRBD2,TRBJ2-7
TGTGCCAGCAGCCAAGCCGATCGTTCAGCGGGAGCCCCCTACGAGCAGTACTTC,CASSQADRSAGAPYEQYF,TRBV3-1/TRBV3-2,many,TRBD2,TRBJ2-7
TGTGCCAGCAGCGTAGTGTATACGGGGGAGCAGTACTTC,CASSVVYTGEQYF,TRBV9,once,-,TRBJ2-7
TGTGCCAGCAGCTTCGACAGGGGGCCGCACAATGAGCAGTTCTTC,CASSFDRGPHNEQFF,TRBV7-2,once,TRBD1,TRBJ2-1
TGTGCCAGCAGGGGCGGCACAGATACGCAGTATTTT,CASRGGTDTQYF,TRBV25-1,-,-,TRBJ2-3
TGCGCCAGCAGCCAACAGTGGACAGGGGATGGAAACACCATATATTTT,CASSQQWTGDGNTIYF,TRBV4-3,-,TRBD1,TRBJ1-3
TGTGCCAGCAGCTTGTTACTAGCGGACCAAGAGACCCAGTACTTC,CASSLLLADQETQYF,TRBV5-6,-,TRBD2,TRBJ2-5
TGTGCCAGCAGTTCCAGGGGTGTATCCTCCACAGATACGCAGTATTTT,CASSSRGVSSTDTQYF,TRBV28,-,-,TRBJ2-3
TGTGCCAGCAGCCTAGTGACGGGGGGTTTATTAGATACGCAGTATTTT,CASSLVTGGLLDTQYF,TRBV7-6,-,TRBD2,TRBJ2-3
TGTGCCAGCAGCTTAGTAGGGGGACGGGGGAACACTGAAGCTTTCTTT,CASSLVGGRGNTEAFF,TRBV11-2,-,-,TRBJ1-1
TGCGCCAGCAGTGGGGGACAGGGGACTCTCAATGAGCAGTTCTTC,CASSGGQGTLNEQFF,TRBV10-1,few,TRBD1,TRBJ2-1
TGTGCCAGCAGCTCCCCCTACCAAGAGACCCAGTACTTC,CASSSPYQETQYF,TRBV7-2,-,-,TRBJ2-5
TGTGCCAGCAACCCCGGGACAGGGAGGTACGAGCAGTACTTC,CASNPGTGRYEQYF,TRBV28,-,TRBD1,TRBJ2-7
TGTGCCTGGAGTGTAAACAGGGCTGGAAACACCATATATTTT,CAWSVNRAGNTIYF,TRBV30,-,-,TRBJ1-3
TGCGCCAGCAGCTTGACCCCCTGGGGGGTCGGAAACACCATATATTTT,CASSLTPWGVGNTIYF,TRBV5-1,-,-,TRBJ1-3
TGTGCCACCAGCAGGCAGGGTGAAGGCTACACCTTC,CATSRQGEGYTF,TRBV15,-,-,TRBJ1-2
TGTGCCAGTATCAGGCGGCAGGGGTTTCCAGATACGCAGTATTTT,CASIRRQGFPDTQYF,TRBV19,-,-,TRBJ2-3
TGTGCCAGCAGCTTAAGCGGCACAGATACGCAGTATTTT,CASSLSGTDTQYF,TRBV7-9,many,-,TRBJ2-3